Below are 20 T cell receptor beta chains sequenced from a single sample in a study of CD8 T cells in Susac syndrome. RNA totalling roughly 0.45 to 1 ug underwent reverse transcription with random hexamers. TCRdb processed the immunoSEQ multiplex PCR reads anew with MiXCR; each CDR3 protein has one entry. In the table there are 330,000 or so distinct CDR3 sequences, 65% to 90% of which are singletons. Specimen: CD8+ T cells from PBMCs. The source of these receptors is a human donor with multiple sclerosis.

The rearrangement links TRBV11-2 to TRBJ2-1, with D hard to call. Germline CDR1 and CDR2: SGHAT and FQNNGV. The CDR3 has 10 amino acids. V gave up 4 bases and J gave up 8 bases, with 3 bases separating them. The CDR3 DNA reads TGTGCCAGCAGCTCATATGAGCAGTTCTTC. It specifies CASSSYEQFF.

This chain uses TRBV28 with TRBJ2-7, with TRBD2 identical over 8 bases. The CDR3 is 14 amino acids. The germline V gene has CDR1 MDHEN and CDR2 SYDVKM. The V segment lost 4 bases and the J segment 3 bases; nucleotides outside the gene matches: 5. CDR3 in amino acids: CASSYGAGGYEQYF. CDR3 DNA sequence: TGTGCCAGCAGTTATGGGGCGGGGGGCTACGAGCAGTACTTC.

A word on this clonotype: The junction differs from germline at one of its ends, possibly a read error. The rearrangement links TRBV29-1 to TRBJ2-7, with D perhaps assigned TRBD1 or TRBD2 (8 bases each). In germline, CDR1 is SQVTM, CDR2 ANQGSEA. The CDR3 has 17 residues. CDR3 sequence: CCVAGGQVMKEGYEQYF. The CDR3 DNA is TGCTGCGTTGCGGGGGGACAGGTAATGAAAGAGGGCTACGAGCAGTACTTC.

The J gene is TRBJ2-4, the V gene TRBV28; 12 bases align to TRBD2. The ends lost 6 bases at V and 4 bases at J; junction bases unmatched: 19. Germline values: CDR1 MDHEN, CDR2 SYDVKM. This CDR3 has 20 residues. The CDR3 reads CASSQSSSGRARNKKNIQYF. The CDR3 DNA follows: TGTGCCAGCAGCCAAAGCTCTAGCGGGAGGGCCAGAAATAAGAAAAACATTCAGTACTTC.

The CDR3 DNA reads TGTGCCAGCAGTTTCACGACAGCCAATGGAGGGGCCAACGTCCTGACTTTC. Amino acid sequence: CASSFTTANGGANVLTF. This sequence joins TRBV27 and TRBJ2-6; the D gene is possibly TRBD1 (5 bases). The CDR3 runs to 17 residues. Trimming cost V 3 bases and J 4 bases, with 16 bases left between them. CDR1 is MNHEY and CDR2 is SMNVEV in the germline V gene (reference sequence).

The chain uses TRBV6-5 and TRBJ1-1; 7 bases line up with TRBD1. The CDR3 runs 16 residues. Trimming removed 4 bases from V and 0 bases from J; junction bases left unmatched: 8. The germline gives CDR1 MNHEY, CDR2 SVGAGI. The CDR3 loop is CASSSGQLSMNTEAFF. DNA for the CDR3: TGTGCCAGCAGTTCGGGACAGTTAAGCATGAACACTGAAGCTTTCTTT.

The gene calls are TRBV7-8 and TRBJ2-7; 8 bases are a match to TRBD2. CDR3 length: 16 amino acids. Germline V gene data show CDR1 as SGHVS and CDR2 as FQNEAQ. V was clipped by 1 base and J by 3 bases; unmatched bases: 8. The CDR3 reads CASSLDVLAGLYEQYF. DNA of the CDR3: TGTGCCAGCAGCTTAGATGTGCTAGCGGGCCTCTACGAGCAGTACTTC.

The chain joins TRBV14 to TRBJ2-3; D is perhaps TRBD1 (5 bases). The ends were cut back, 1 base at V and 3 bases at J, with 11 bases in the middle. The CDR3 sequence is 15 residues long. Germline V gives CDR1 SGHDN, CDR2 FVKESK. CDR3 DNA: TGTGCCAGCAGCCAAGCCGAGGACAATACAGATACGCAGTATTTT. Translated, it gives CASSQAEDNTDTQYF.

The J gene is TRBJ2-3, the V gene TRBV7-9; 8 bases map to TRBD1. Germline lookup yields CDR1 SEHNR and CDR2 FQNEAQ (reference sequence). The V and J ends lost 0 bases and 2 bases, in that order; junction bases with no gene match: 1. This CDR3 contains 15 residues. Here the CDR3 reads CASSLADRVTDTQYF. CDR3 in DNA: TGTGCCAGCAGCTTAGCGGACAGGGTCACAGATACGCAGTATTTT.

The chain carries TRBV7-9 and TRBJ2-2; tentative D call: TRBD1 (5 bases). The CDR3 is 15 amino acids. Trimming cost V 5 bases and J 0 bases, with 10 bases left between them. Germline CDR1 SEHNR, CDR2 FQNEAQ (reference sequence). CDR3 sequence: CASSRTTANTGELFF. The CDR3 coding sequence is TGTGCCAGCAGCCGGACAACCGCGAACACCGGGGAGCTGTTTTTT.

CDR3 bases: TGTGCCAGCAGCTCTAGACTAGCGGGAGAGGGAACAGATACGCAGTATTTT. Residues: CASSSRLAGEGTDTQYF. The chain has TRBV7-9 and TRBJ2-3, with 12 bases identical to TRBD2. Germline V gene data show CDR1 as SEHNR and CDR2 as FQNEAQ (reference sequence). The CDR3 contains 17 residues. V lost 4 bases and J lost 3; bases outside the gene matches: 8.

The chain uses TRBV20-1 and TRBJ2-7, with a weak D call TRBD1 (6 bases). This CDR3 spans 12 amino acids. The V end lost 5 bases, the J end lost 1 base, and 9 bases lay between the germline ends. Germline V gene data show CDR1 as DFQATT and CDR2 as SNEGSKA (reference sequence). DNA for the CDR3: TGCAGTGCTTCTGACAGGTCCTACGAGCAGTACTTC. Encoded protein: CSASDRSYEQYF.

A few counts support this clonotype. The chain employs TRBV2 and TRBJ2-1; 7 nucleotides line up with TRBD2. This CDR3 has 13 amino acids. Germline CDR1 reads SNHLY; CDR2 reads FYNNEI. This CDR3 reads CAGGAGEYNEQFF. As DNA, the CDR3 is TGTGCGGGCGGGGCGGGGGAATACAATGAGCAGTTCTTC.

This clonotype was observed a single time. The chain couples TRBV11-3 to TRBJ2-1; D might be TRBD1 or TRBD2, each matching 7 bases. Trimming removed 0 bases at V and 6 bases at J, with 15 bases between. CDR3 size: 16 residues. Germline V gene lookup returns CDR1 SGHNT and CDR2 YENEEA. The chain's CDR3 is CASSLDTARGGNEQFF. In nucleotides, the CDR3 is TGTGCCAGCAGCTTAGATACGGCCAGGGGGGGCAATGAGCAGTTCTTC.

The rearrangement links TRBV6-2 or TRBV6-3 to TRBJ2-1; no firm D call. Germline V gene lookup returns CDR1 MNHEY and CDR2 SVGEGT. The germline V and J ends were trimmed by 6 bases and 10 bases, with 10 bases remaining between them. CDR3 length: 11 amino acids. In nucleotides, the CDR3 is TGTGCCAGCAGCCAGGACCCGGAGCAGTTCTTC. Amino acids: CASSQDPEQFF.

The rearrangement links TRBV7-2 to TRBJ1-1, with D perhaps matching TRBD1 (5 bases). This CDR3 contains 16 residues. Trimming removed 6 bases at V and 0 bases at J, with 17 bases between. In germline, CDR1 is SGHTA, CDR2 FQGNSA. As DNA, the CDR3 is TGTGCCAGCAGTTGGGACCCGGGTTACCTGAACACTGAAGCTTTCTTT. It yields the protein CASSWDPGYLNTEAFF.

CDR3 protein: CASSHNRGSNYGYTF. CDR3 nucleotides: TGTGCCAGCAGTCACAACAGGGGATCGAACTATGGCTACACCTTC. V usage is TRBV12-3 or TRBV12-4 and J usage is TRBJ1-2; 7 nucleotides align to TRBD1. The CDR3 runs to 15 residues. J was trimmed by 2 bases and V by 5 bases; bases with no gene match: 8.

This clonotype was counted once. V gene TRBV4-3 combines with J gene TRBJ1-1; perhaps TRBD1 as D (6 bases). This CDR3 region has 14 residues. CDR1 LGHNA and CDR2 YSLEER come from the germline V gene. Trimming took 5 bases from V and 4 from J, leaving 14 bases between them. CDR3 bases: TGCGCCAGCAGCGATGGGGGGCCTGGCACTGAAGCTTTCTTT. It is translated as CASSDGGPGTEAFF.

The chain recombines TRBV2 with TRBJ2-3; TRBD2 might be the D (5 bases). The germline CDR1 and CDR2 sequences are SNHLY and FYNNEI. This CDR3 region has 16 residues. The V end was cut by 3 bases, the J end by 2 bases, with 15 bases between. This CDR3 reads CASSDQREDLTDTQYF. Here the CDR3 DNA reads TGTGCCAGCAGTGATCAACGGGAAGACCTCACAGATACGCAGTATTTT.

The CDR3 sequence: CASSSGQVAYEQYF. In nucleotides, the CDR3 is TGTGCCAGCAGTTCGGGACAGGTCGCCTACGAGCAGTACTTC. This rearrangement joins TRBV27 to TRBJ2-7, with 8 bases identical to TRBD1. V shed 4 bases and J 2 bases; nucleotides not matched to a gene: 4. The CDR3 contains 14 residues. Germline V gene lookup returns CDR1 MNHEY and CDR2 SMNVEV (reference sequence).